This is a list of T cell receptor beta chains from one sample in a study of control samples from healthy donors and cancer patients. Clones were read by immunoSEQ multiplex PCR, and TCRdb kept only the in-frame ones, dropping some. The data show some 170,000 clones, over 95% seen once. The sequencing input was blood. These receptors originate from a woman under 40 in good health. CDR3s include the opening cysteine and the closing phenylalanine or tryptophan. A D gene is named only where the DNA matches it firmly. Expanded clones are given a class, and other clones once, few, many or no size at all.

J	D	length	V	size	CDR3	DNA
TRBJ2-3	NA	14	TRBV3-1/TRBV3-2	NA	CASRYRGGADTQYF	TGTGCCAGCAGATACAGGGGGGGCGCAGATACGCAGTATTTT
TRBJ2-7	NA	14	TRBV4-2	NA	CASSQQGSSYEQYF	TGTGCCAGCAGCCAACAGGGGAGCTCCTACGAGCAGTACTTC
TRBJ1-1	NA	13	TRBV5-1	NA	CASSELMNTEAFF	TGCGCCAGCAGCGAGCTGATGAACACTGAAGCTTTCTTT
TRBJ2-7	NA	16	TRBV19	NA	CASKLRVWSLDYEQYF	TGTGCCAGTAAGTTAAGAGTTTGGAGTCTGGACTACGAGCAGTACTTC
TRBJ2-1	TRBD2	15	TRBV27	NA	CASRSSGGAYNEQFF	TGTGCCAGCAGAAGTAGCGGGGGGGCCTACAATGAGCAGTTCTTC
TRBJ1-5	NA	11	TRBV28	NA	CASTNNQPQHF	TGTGCCAGCACCAACAATCAGCCCCAGCATTTT
TRBJ2-5	NA	17	TRBV4-1	NA	CASSQGSLRQGGETQYF	TGCGCCAGCAGCCAAGGATCGTTGCGGCAGGGAGGAGAGACCCAGTACTTC
TRBJ1-2	NA	19	TRBV15	NA	CATSRGTDISRLSAIGYTF	TGTGCCACCAGCAGAGGGACAGATATATCCCGCTTATCCGCTATTGGCTACACCTTC
TRBJ2-7	NA	12	TRBV28	NA	CASRTTSYEQYF	TGTGCCAGCAGGACCACCAGTTACGAGCAGTACTTC
TRBJ2-3	NA	12	TRBV9	NA	CASSAMGDTQYF	TGTGCCAGCAGCGCCATGGGGGATACGCAGTATTTT
TRBJ1-2	NA	12	TRBV12-3/TRBV12-4	NA	CASSSRLRVYTF	TGTGCCAGCAGTTCGCGACTTCGGGTCTACACCTTC
TRBJ1-1	NA	12	TRBV5-4	NA	CASSPRNTEAFF	TGTGCCAGCAGCCCGCGCAACACTGAAGCTTTCTTT
TRBJ2-3	NA	14	TRBV3-1/TRBV3-2	NA	CASSQRVNTDTQYF	TGTGCCAGCAGCCAAAGAGTCAACACAGATACGCAGTATTTT
TRBJ1-1	NA	20	TRBV5-8	NA	CASSLWMGGFQTIFYTEAFF	TGTGCCAGCAGCTTGTGGATGGGGGGATTTCAAACTATTTTCTACACTGAAGCTTTCTTT
TRBJ1-6	NA	13	TRBV27	NA	CASSPSANSPLHF	TGTGCCAGCAGTCCGTCGGCGAATTCACCCCTCCACTTT
TRBJ1-4	TRBD1	16	TRBV28	once	CATGTGGPQTNEKLFF	TGTGCCACAGGGACAGGGGGACCCCAAACTAATGAAAAACTGTTTTTT
TRBJ1-1	TRBD1	16	TRBV6-5	NA	CASSYPGTGGYTEAFF	TGTGCCAGCAGTTACCCTGGGACAGGAGGGTACACTGAAGCTTTCTTT
TRBJ2-7	TRBD1	13	TRBV6-1	NA	CASSDGTGDEQYF	TGTGCCAGCAGTGATGGGACAGGAGACGAGCAGTACTTC
TRBJ2-5	TRBD1	13	TRBV29-1	NA	CSALRGPQETQYF	TGCAGCGCCCTTAGGGGGCCCCAAGAGACCCAGTACTTC
TRBJ2-7	TRBD1	15	TRBV24-1	NA	CATSAGTGIPYEQYF	TGTGCCACCAGTGCTGGGACAGGGATACCCTACGAGCAGTACTTC
TRBJ2-5	NA	15	TRBV9	NA	CASSRDVGPRKTQYF	TGTGCCAGCAGCAGAGACGTGGGACCCAGGAAGACCCAGTACTTC
TRBJ1-6	NA	16	TRBV7-2	NA	CASSLPGGGWNSPLHF	TGTGCCAGCAGCTTACCTGGCGGGGGTTGGAATTCACCCCTCCACTTT
TRBJ1-2	TRBD1	16	TRBV27	NA	CASSLSWTGGGYGYTF	TGTGCCAGCAGTTTATCTTGGACAGGGGGTGGCTATGGCTACACCTTC
TRBJ2-3	NA	15	TRBV5-1	NA	CASSLNSGITDTQYF	TGCGCCAGCAGCTTGAATTCGGGGATCACAGATACGCAGTATTTT
TRBJ2-5	NA	14	TRBV11-1	NA	CASSSQPGQETQYF	TGTGCCAGCAGCTCTCAACCGGGCCAAGAGACCCAGTACTTC
TRBJ2-7	TRBD2	15	TRBV5-1	NA	CASSKETSGKYEQYF	TGCGCCAGCAGCAAAGAGACTAGCGGGAAATACGAGCAGTACTTC
TRBJ1-1	NA	16	TRBV7-9	NA	CASSLGPGQPNTEAFF	TGTGCCAGCAGCTTAGGTCCGGGACAACCGAACACTGAAGCTTTCTTT
TRBJ1-2	TRBD1	18	TRBV27	NA	CASSRGTGEKRGLYGYTF	TGTGCCAGCAGTCGAGGGACAGGGGAAAAGAGGGGACTCTATGGCTACACCTTC
TRBJ2-1	TRBD1	16	TRBV24-1	NA	CATSDGTGPLYNEQFF	TGTGCCACCAGTGATGGGACAGGGCCTCTCTACAATGAGCAGTTCTTC